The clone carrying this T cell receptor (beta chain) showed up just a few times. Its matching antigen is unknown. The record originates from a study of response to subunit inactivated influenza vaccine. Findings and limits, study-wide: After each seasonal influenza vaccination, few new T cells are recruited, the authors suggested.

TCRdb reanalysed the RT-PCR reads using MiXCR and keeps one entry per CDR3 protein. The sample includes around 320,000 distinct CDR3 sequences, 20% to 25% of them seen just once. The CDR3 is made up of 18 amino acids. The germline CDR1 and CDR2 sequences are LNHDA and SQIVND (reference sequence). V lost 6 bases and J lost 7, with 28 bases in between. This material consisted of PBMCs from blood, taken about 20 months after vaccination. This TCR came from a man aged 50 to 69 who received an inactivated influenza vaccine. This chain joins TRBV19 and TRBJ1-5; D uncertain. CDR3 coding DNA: TGTGCCAGTAGCCTTGGGTTACCTCGGGGTCCGGTGGGACAGCCCCAGCATTTT. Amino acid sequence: CASSLGLPRGPVGQPQHF.